This T cell receptor beta chain was documented in a study of neoadjuvant nivolumab and ipilimumab in lung cancer. Overall study results and limits: From pretherapy to surgery, tumor richness and clonality rose with dual therapy. Blood richness before therapy tracked richness in tumors resected after neoadjuvant therapy.

CDR1 is SEHNR, CDR2 FQNEAQ, per germline (reference sequence). The V and J ends lost 10 bases and 7 bases respectively, with 22 bases between them. CDR3 size: 14 residues. The assay was immunoSEQ multiplex PCR, and TCRdb's table has in-frame clones only and misses some. The data show some 13,000 clones, around 70% seen once. In the case of this clone: Its antigen is unidentified.

The sequence derives from an adult with non-small cell lung cancer. The rearrangement uses TRBV7-9 and TRBJ1-1; D is possibly TRBD1 (6 bases). The material was peripheral blood, obtained after neoadjuvant nivolumab, alone or with ipilimumab, at or shortly before surgery. The CDR3 sequence is CATQEGGRDSEAFF. The CDR3 bases are TGTGCCACCCAGGAAGGGGGGAGAGACAGTGAAGCTTTCTTT.